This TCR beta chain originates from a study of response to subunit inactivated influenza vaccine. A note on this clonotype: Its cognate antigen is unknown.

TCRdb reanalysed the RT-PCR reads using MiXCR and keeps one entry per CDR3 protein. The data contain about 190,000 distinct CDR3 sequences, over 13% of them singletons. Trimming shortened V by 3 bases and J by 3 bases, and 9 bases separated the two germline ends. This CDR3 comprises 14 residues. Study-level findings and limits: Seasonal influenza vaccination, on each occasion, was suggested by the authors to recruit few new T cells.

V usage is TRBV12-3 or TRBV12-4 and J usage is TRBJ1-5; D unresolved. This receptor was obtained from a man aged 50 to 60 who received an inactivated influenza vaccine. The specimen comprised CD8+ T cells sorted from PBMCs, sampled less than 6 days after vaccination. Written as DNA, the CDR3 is TGTGCCAGCAGTTTGTCCCCAGACAATCAGCCCCAGCATTTT. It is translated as CASSLSPDNQPQHF.